These 14 T cell receptor beta chains came from one sample sequenced in a study of regulatory T cells in long-lasting Graves disease (dated by TCRdb to 2020 to 2023). The time point label corresponds to: newly diagnosed GD, antithyroid drugs for less than 3 months. RNA was extracted from PBMCs in TRIzol for both TCR sequencing and RNA sequencing. Receptors were amplified or captured by multiplex PCR. Sequencing was carried out with an Illumina HiSeq 4000. iRepertoire HTBI primers and Arm-PCR amplification of CDR3 regions were used to construct TCR beta libraries. The public reads were reprocessed in TCRdb via fastp at Q25 and MiXCR, keeping in-frame beta chains. Rows matching on CDR3 protein sequence are summarized as one entry with the most common DNA and genes. This sample gives a few hundred thousand distinct CDR3 sequences in total; roughly 15% of them show up just once. The ten largest clonotypes hold around a sixth of the sample.

The sample also formed part of further work on T cells in Graves' hyperthyroidism and ophthalmopathy.

The material was peripheral blood mononuclear cells (PBMCs), obtained at new diagnosis, from a patient treated with antithyroid drugs. The receptors here all came from a woman aged 45-65 years with Graves disease. Donor details come from another sample of the same person, matched by shared clones.

This clonotype was seen at least ten times. The chain employs TRBV13 and TRBJ2-1; D ambiguous. The CDR3 sequence is 13 residues long. Germline V gene lookup returns CDR1 PRHDT and CDR2 FYEKMQ (reference sequence). V gave up 4 bases and J gave up 9 bases, with 13 bases separating them. The CDR3 is CASSSPGGIEQFF. In nucleotides, the CDR3 is TGTGCCAGCAGCTCCCCAGGTGGAATTGAGCAGTTCTTC.

This clonotype was counted at least ten times. The genes are TRBV7-9 and TRBJ2-2; D may match TRBD1 or TRBD2 (5 bases each). V was trimmed by 1 base and J by 1 base, leaving 7 bases between them. The CDR3 consists of 15 residues. CDR1 is SEHNR and CDR2 is FQNEAQ in the germline V gene (reference sequence). The CDR3 protein is CASSLGGRNTGELFF. CDR3 sequence (DNA): TGTGCCAGCAGCTTAGGGGGACGGAACACCGGGGAGCTGTTTTTT. Drawing the rest from reference TRBV7-9 and TRBJ2-2, the complete variable domain is DTGVSQNPRHKITKRGQNVTFRCDPISEHNRLYWYRQTLGQGPEFLTYFQNEAQLEKSRLLSDRFSAERPKGSFSTLEIQRTEQGDSAMYLCASSLGGRNTGELFFGEGSRLTVL.

This clonotype has a handful of counts. The CDR3 reads CASSLHGTTGGNSPLHF. The CDR3 DNA sequence: TGTGCCAGCAGTTTGCACGGGACAACTGGGGGTAATTCACCCCTCCACTTT. The J gene is TRBJ1-6, the V gene TRBV6-9; a possible D gene is TRBD1 (6 bases). V lost 4 bases and J lost 6, with 19 bases in between. Germline CDR1 MNHGY, CDR2 SVAAGI. CDR3 size: 17 residues.

This clonotype was counted ten times or more. The rearrangement joins TRBV30 to TRBJ2-1; 9 positions agree with TRBD2. Germline-derived CDR1 and CDR2 are GTSNPN and SVGIG (reference sequence). This CDR3 has 15 residues. V shed 2 bases and J 5 bases; nucleotides not matched to a gene: 7. For the CDR3, the DNA is TGTGCCTGGAGTACGGGACTAGCTGGACACAATGAGCAGTTCTTC. This sequence encodes CAWSTGLAGHNEQFF.

This chain uses TRBV6-2 or TRBV6-3 with TRBJ2-7; the D gene is possibly TRBD2 (7 bases). Germline V gene sequence: CDR1 MNHEY, CDR2 SVGEGT. This CDR3 comprises 14 residues. V lost 7 bases to trimming and J lost 5 bases, with 18 bases between them. The DNA of the CDR3 is TGTGCCAGCACTCCCAGGGGAGGGTTCCACGAGCAGTACTTC. This gives the protein CASTPRGGFHEQYF.

This clonotype was seen only a few times. The chain couples TRBV12-3 or TRBV12-4 to TRBJ1-5; D may be TRBD1 (5 bases). V shed 0 bases and J shed 5 bases, with 8 bases lying between them. This CDR3 is 14 amino acids long. CDR3 loop: CASSLAEGYQPQHF. CDR3 coding DNA: TGTGCCAGCAGTTTAGCGGAGGGGTATCAGCCCCAGCATTTT.

This clonotype was recorded a few times. The V gene is TRBV7-9, the J gene TRBJ1-5; 9 bases fit TRBD1. The CDR3 has 16 amino acids. V gave up 4 bases and J gave up 5 bases; unmatched junction bases: 9. Germline V gene data show CDR1 as SEHNR and CDR2 as FQNEAQ (reference sequence). CDR3 residues: CASSSSRDRVDQPQHF. The DNA of the CDR3 is TGTGCCAGCAGCTCGTCCCGGGACAGGGTCGATCAGCCCCAGCATTTT.

There are a few counts of this clonotype. The chain recombines TRBV20-1 with TRBJ2-3; the match to TRBD2 covers 8 bases. Germline values: CDR1 DFQATT, CDR2 SNEGSKA (reference sequence). This CDR3 spans 14 amino acids. V shed 4 bases and J 6 bases; nucleotides not matched to a gene: 9. The CDR3 is CSATGTRGPDTQYF. The CDR3 DNA reads as TGCAGTGCTACAGGGACTAGAGGCCCCGATACGCAGTATTTT.

This clonotype has ten or more counts. The gene calls are TRBV3-1 and TRBJ1-3; TRBD1 aligns across 7 bases. The germline V gene encodes CDR1 LGHDT and CDR2 YNNKEL (reference sequence). The CDR3 sequence is 14 residues long. Trimming took 3 bases from V and 2 from J; bases not matched to a gene: 1. The CDR3 protein is CASSQGTAGNTIYF. CDR3 nucleotide sequence: TGTGCCAGCAGCCAGGGGACAGCTGGAAACACCATATATTTT.

At least ten counts were recorded for this clonotype. The genes are TRBV3-1 and TRBJ2-1, with D possibly matching TRBD2 (5 bases). The CDR3 consists of 13 residues. Per the germline V gene, CDR1 is LGHDT and CDR2 is YNNKEL (reference sequence). Trimming shortened V by 1 base and J by 6 bases, and 7 bases separated the two germline ends. The DNA of the CDR3 is TGTGCCAGCAGCCAAGTTGGAGGCAATGAGCAGTTCTTC. The encoded protein is CASSQVGGNEQFF.

In this sample, this clonotype turned up many times. V and J are TRBV20-1 and TRBJ2-1; 10 bases agree with TRBD2. The CDR3 extends over 16 amino acids. Germline lookup yields CDR1 DFQATT and CDR2 SNEGSKA (reference sequence). V trimming: 6 bases; J trimming: 1 base; junction bases outside the gene matches: 9. The CDR3 nucleotides are TGCAGTGCGCAGGATAGCGGGAGGAAGTCCTACAATGAGCAGTTCTTC. Its translation is CSAQDSGRKSYNEQFF.

The sample holds many counts of this clonotype. The V and J genes are TRBV5-5 and TRBJ2-5, with D hard to call. Trimming shortened V by 1 base and J by 3 bases, and 16 bases separated the two germline ends. Germline values: CDR1 SGHKS, CDR2 YYEKEE (reference sequence). This CDR3 region has 16 residues. Written as DNA, the CDR3 is TGTGCCAGCAGCTTGAAGGCCCGGGCAGCTGAAGAGACCCAGTACTTC. It yields the protein CASSLKARAAEETQYF.

This clonotype was seen only once. A far larger clone lies a single base away; this is likely a read error. The V and J genes are TRBV28 and TRBJ2-3; 13 bases match TRBD2. The better agreement between TRBJ2-5 and the DNA end casts doubt on the J call. Germline assignment: CDR1 MDHEN and CDR2 SYDVKM. The CDR3 contains 18 residues. CDR3 bases: TGTGCCAGCAGTTTACCGGCCGGACTAGCGGGAGCGGGGGCGACCCAGTACTTC. Its translation: CASSLPAGLAGAGATQYF.

Many counts were recorded for this clonotype. The genes are TRBV20-1 and TRBJ1-1; maybe TRBD1 (6 bases). With 4 bases removed from V and 7 bases from J, the gap between germline ends came to 13 bases. This CDR3 region has 12 residues. Germline CDR1 reads DFQATT; CDR2 reads SNEGSKA (reference sequence). This chain's CDR3 is CSATDRLSEAFF. DNA of the CDR3: TGCAGTGCTACCGACAGGCTAAGTGAAGCTTTCTTT.